These 24 T cell receptor beta chains originate from one sample sequenced in a study of CD8 T cells in ankylosing spondylitis. TCRdb used MiXCR to reprocess the 5' RACE reads, holding one entry per CDR3 protein. This sample has some 63,000 distinct CDR3 sequences; over 5% occur once, and the top ten carry around 4.5%. The specimen was synovial fluid, either unsorted or a sorted T cell fraction (not recorded which). Receptors were obtained from a male donor with ankylosing spondylitis.

This clonotype turned up a few times. The rearrangement uses TRBV28 and TRBJ1-5; 9 bases are a match to TRBD1. CDR1 and CDR2 from the germline V gene are MDHEN and SYDVKM. The CDR3 has 15 amino acids. V shed 5 bases, J shed 7 bases, and the junction held 9 bases outside the gene matches. The CDR3 nucleotides read TGTGCCAGCAGTCCGGACAGGGGATATGGACAGCCCCAGCATTTT. The encoded protein is CASSPDRGYGQPQHF.

The sample holds many counts of this clonotype. The rearrangement joins TRBV9 to TRBJ1-1; TRBD1 is a possible D gene (6 bases). The length of the CDR3 is 15 residues. V lost 3 bases, J lost 3 bases, and 15 bases lay in between. Looked up from germline, CDR1 is SGDLS and CDR2 is YYNGEE. In nucleotides, the CDR3 is TGTGCCAGCAGCGAACAGACAGGCCGAGACACTGAAGCTTTCTTT. Its translation is CASSEQTGRDTEAFF.

The DNA for the CDR3 is TGTGCCAGTAGTATTGGCCCCGGGACAGGGAAGGTCGAGCAGTACTTC. This encodes CASSIGPGTGKVEQYF. This chain uses TRBV19 with TRBJ2-7, with 9 bases aligning to TRBD1. The length of the CDR3 is 16 residues. Germline V gene sequence: CDR1 LNHDA, CDR2 SQIVND (reference sequence). V gave up 3 bases and J gave up 6 bases; unmatched junction bases: 12.

This clonotype came up many times. This chain joins TRBV5-1 and TRBJ2-3, with D unresolved. Germline CDR1 and CDR2: SGHRS and YFSETQ. The CDR3 is 14 amino acids. The ends were cut back, 2 bases at V and 0 bases at J, with 7 bases in the middle. This CDR3 reads CASSLISSTDTQYF. For the CDR3, the DNA is TGCGCCAGCAGCTTAATCTCTAGCACAGATACGCAGTATTTT.

This clonotype has a count of ten or more. V is TRBV2 and J is TRBJ2-1; D is perhaps TRBD2 (5 bases). V was shortened by 4 bases and J by 0 bases, with 10 bases between the two germline ends. Germline CDR1 SNHLY, CDR2 FYNNEI. This CDR3 is 15 amino acids long. The CDR3 here is CASSGTPSSYNEQFF. CDR3 nucleotide sequence: TGTGCCAGCAGTGGGACTCCGAGCTCCTACAATGAGCAGTTCTTC.

This clonotype came up many times. The chain uses TRBV6-1 and TRBJ2-5; 12 nucleotides agree with TRBD2. V gave up 5 bases and J gave up 5 bases; unmatched junction bases: 15. Germline CDR1 and CDR2: MNHNS and SASEGT. The CDR3 loop spans 18 amino acids. Here the CDR3 DNA reads TGTGCCAGCAGTCCCCCCCGGGCTAGCGGGAGGGGAATGGAGACCCAGTACTTC. This gives the protein CASSPPRASGRGMETQYF.

This clonotype was seen a few times. This sequence joins TRBV20-1 and TRBJ2-2, with D maybe TRBD1 (6 bases). This CDR3 is 13 amino acids long. Germline CDR1 DFQATT, CDR2 SNEGSKA (reference sequence). The CDR3: CSLQGVNTGELFF. The CDR3, as DNA: TGCAGCTTACAGGGAGTTAACACCGGGGAGCTGTTTTTT.

A few counts support this clonotype. The rearrangement uses TRBV28 and TRBJ1-2; 7 bases map to TRBD1. Germline V gene data show CDR1 as MDHEN and CDR2 as SYDVKM. The CDR3 sequence is 13 residues long. Germline trimming cut 5 bases from V and 5 bases from J; bases unmatched to any gene: 5. CDR3 loop: CASSRGLSYGYTF. The CDR3 bases are TGTGCCAGCAGTAGGGGGCTGAGTTATGGCTACACCTTC.

This clonotype appeared a few times. The rearrangement joins TRBV25-1 to TRBJ2-4, with D perhaps TRBD1 (6 bases). This CDR3 contains 13 residues. With 6 bases removed from V and 6 bases from J, the gap between germline ends came to 12 bases. CDR1 and CDR2 (germline): MGHDK, SYGVNS. DNA for the CDR3: TGTGCCAGCAGCCCCCAGGGGTTAAACATTCAGTACTTC. Translation: CASSPQGLNIQYF.

There are many counts of this clonotype. The rearrangement uses TRBV5-6 and TRBJ1-2; D is unresolved. From germline, CDR1 is SGHDT and CDR2 YYEEEE. This CDR3 is 14 amino acids long. V dropped 0 bases and J dropped 3 bases, with 9 bases sitting between them. DNA of the CDR3: TGTGCCAGCAGCTTGGGGCGGAGAGACTATGGCTACACCTTC. This encodes CASSLGRRDYGYTF.

At least ten counts were recorded for this clonotype. The chain has TRBV3-1 and TRBJ2-1; the match to TRBD2 covers 13 bases. This CDR3 has 19 amino acids. After removal of 0 bases from V and 5 bases from J, the junction contained 10 bases not matched to a gene. In germline, CDR1 is LGHDT, CDR2 YNNKEL (reference sequence). CDR3 amino acids: CASSQDIRTSGRRDNEQFF. The CDR3 DNA sequence: TGTGCCAGCAGCCAAGATATTCGGACTAGCGGGAGACGGGACAATGAGCAGTTCTTC.

The gene calls are TRBV5-4 and TRBJ1-1, with D possibly matching TRBD1 (6 bases). The V gene lost 4 bases and the J gene lost 0 bases, with 19 bases spanning the gap. The CDR3 has 17 residues. Germline V gene lookup returns CDR1 SGHNT and CDR2 YYREEE (reference sequence). CDR3 sequence reads: CASSPHREGVLNTEAFF. The CDR3 nucleotides read TGTGCCAGCAGCCCCCACCGGGAGGGGGTATTGAACACTGAAGCTTTCTTT.

This clonotype was counted a few times. The chain joins TRBV7-8 to TRBJ2-1; 11 nucleotides align to TRBD2. Germline lookup yields CDR1 SGHVS and CDR2 FQNEAQ. The CDR3 loop spans 14 amino acids. V gave up 8 bases and J gave up 2 bases; unmatched junction bases: 2. The CDR3 coding sequence is TGTGCCAGCGGGGGACTAGCGGCCTACAATGAGCAGTTCTTC. Protein: CASGGLAAYNEQFF.

This clonotype was recorded many times. The chain joins TRBV25-1 to TRBJ2-7; D unresolved. Germline V CDR1 and CDR2: MGHDK, SYGVNS. The CDR3 loop spans 13 amino acids. Trimming cost V 5 bases and J 1 base, with 9 bases left between them. The CDR3 protein is CASSRRDSYEQYF. DNA of the CDR3: TGTGCCAGCAGTCGCAGAGATTCCTACGAGCAGTACTTC.

This clonotype was observed at least ten times. The rearrangement joins TRBV10-3 to TRBJ2-7; D possibly corresponds to TRBD2 (6 bases). The CDR3 is 15 residues long. CDR1 is ENHRY and CDR2 is SYGVKD in the germline V gene. V was pared by 3 bases and J by 4 bases, with 16 bases between. CDR3 sequence (DNA): TGTGCCATCAGTGATACGGGAGCACCCCGATACGAGCAGTACTTC. Its protein is CAISDTGAPRYEQYF.

This clonotype was seen a few times. The V and J genes are TRBV20-1 and TRBJ1-3; the D gene is possibly TRBD1 (5 bases). The CDR3 is 18 residues long. V was trimmed by 3 bases and J by 0 bases, leaving 21 bases between them. Germline V gives CDR1 DFQATT, CDR2 SNEGSKA (reference sequence). CDR3 nucleotide sequence: TGCAGTGCTAGCGACAGCGGCGAACCAGAAAACTCTGGAAACACCATATATTTT. This codes for CSASDSGEPENSGNTIYF.

V usage is TRBV28 and J usage is TRBJ1-1; a possible D gene is TRBD1 (6 bases). The CDR3 runs 13 residues. CDR1 and CDR2 (germline): MDHEN, SYDVKM. The V end was cut by 3 bases, the J end by 7 bases, with 12 bases between. CDR3 DNA: TGTGCCAGCAGTTTGACAGGCCGACGTGAAGCTTTCTTT. It is translated as CASSLTGRREAFF.

This chain links TRBV5-1 with TRBJ1-2; unclear D gene. The germline CDR1 and CDR2 sequences are SGHRS and YFSETQ. V was trimmed by 0 bases and J by 4 bases, leaving 10 bases between them. The CDR3 totals 14 residues. This CDR3 reads CASSLGSLGYGYTF. CDR3 sequence (DNA): TGCGCCAGCAGCTTGGGGAGTTTGGGCTATGGCTACACCTTC.

The count of this clonotype is one. The CDR3 DNA reads as TGTGCCACCAGCAACCCAGACAGGGCCAAGTGGGAGCAGTACTTC. It specifies CATSNPDRAKWEQYF. V gene TRBV15 combines with J gene TRBJ2-7; TRBD1 agrees at 7 bases. CDR3 length: 15 residues. Unmatched junction bases numbered 13, after V lost 4 bases and J lost 7 bases. Germline-derived CDR1 and CDR2 are LNHNV and YYDKDF (reference sequence).

This clonotype has ten or more counts. This sequence joins TRBV25-1 and TRBJ2-1; tentatively, D is TRBD1 (6 bases). This CDR3 contains 13 residues. Per the germline V gene, CDR1 is MGHDK and CDR2 is SYGVNS. Trimming took 5 bases from V and 6 from J, leaving 11 bases between them. The DNA for the CDR3 is TGTGCCAGCAGTCCGGACAGTACCAATGAGCAGTTCTTC. Amino acids: CASSPDSTNEQFF.

At least ten counts were recorded for this clonotype. V is TRBV15 and J is TRBJ1-5; maybe TRBD1 (5 bases). This CDR3 spans 19 amino acids. The germline V gene has CDR1 LNHNV and CDR2 YYDKDF (reference sequence). V was pared by 5 bases and J by 0 bases, with 23 bases between. The CDR3, as DNA: TGTGCCACCAGCCAAGCGGACGGGACGGTGGTTTATAGCAATCAGCCCCAGCATTTT. This codes for CATSQADGTVVYSNQPQHF.

This clonotype was found a few times. J is TRBJ1-1 and V is TRBV5-6; D possibly corresponds to TRBD1 (5 bases). Germline values: CDR1 SGHDT, CDR2 YYEEEE. The V end lost 4 bases, the J end lost 1 base, and 11 bases lay between the germline ends. The CDR3 runs to 14 residues. CDR3 bases: TGTGCCAGCAGCCAGGGACGGGGGAACACTGAAGCTTTCTTT. The encoded protein is CASSQGRGNTEAFF. Variable domain in full (rest from reference TRBV5-6 and TRBJ1-1): DAGVTQSPTHLIKTRGQQVTLRCSPKSGHDTVSWYQQALGQGPQFIFQYYEEEERQRGNFPDRFSGHQFPNYSSELNVNALLLGDSALYLCASSQGRGNTEAFFGQGTRLTVV.

This clonotype was observed a few times. This chain's CDR3 is CASSLGRSTETQYF. CDR3 DNA sequence: TGTGCCAGCAGCTTAGGAAGGAGCACGGAGACCCAGTACTTC. V is TRBV11-3 and J is TRBJ2-5; no definite D call. CDR3 size: 14 residues. Germline V gene sequence: CDR1 SGHNT, CDR2 YENEEA. V lost 1 base and J lost 5, with 11 bases in between.

The chain joins TRBV20-1 to TRBJ1-2, with 8 nucleotides matching TRBD1. CDR3 length: 17 amino acids. Germline CDR1 is DFQATT and CDR2 is SNEGSKA (reference sequence). CDR3 sequence: CSVGKRTGPLGEYGYTF. CDR3 DNA: TGCAGCGTGGGGAAACGGACAGGGCCTTTAGGAGAATATGGCTACACCTTC.